The 4 T cell receptor beta chains listed next were all sequenced from one sample in a study of CD8 T cells in ankylosing spondylitis. Whole-study findings and limits: What seemed typical of ankylosing spondylitis blood was a TCR beta motif built from several highly homologous variants.

TCRdb ran MiXCR on the 5' RACE reads and lists one entry per CDR3 protein. Among over 400,000 distinct CDR3 sequences listed, 25% to 30% were seen once. The antigens of these receptors remain unknown. Sequencing was done on a sample of blood, either unsorted or a sorted T cell fraction (not recorded which). The receptors stem from a male donor with ankylosing spondylitis.

The chain has TRBV7-9 and TRBJ1-1, with D possibly being TRBD1 (6 bases). There are 13 residues in the CDR3. CDR1 and CDR2 from the germline V gene are SEHNR and FQNEAQ (reference sequence). Trimming pared 4 bases from V and 10 bases from J, leaving 16 bases between. DNA for the CDR3: TGTGCCAGCAGCTCCTTTGGGGGCGCGGGAGCTTTCTTT. Translated, it gives CASSSFGGAGAFF. Filled out from reference TRBV7-9 and TRBJ1-1, the complete variable domain reads DTGVSQNPRHKITKRGQNVTFRCDPISEHNRLYWYRQTLGQGPEFLTYFQNEAQLEKSRLLSDRFSAERPKGSFSTLEIQRTEQGDSAMYLCASSSFGGAGAFFGQGTRLTVV.

CDR3 in amino acids: CASTPLAGVRNEQFF. CDR3 sequence (DNA): TGTGCCAGCACCCCACTAGCGGGAGTTCGGAATGAGCAGTTCTTC. The chain employs TRBV2 and TRBJ2-1; 11 nucleotides line up with TRBD2. CDR1 and CDR2 from the germline V gene are SNHLY and FYNNEI. Unmatched junction bases numbered 9, after V lost 7 bases and J lost 7 bases. The CDR3 covers 15 residues.

The rearrangement uses TRBV12-3 or TRBV12-4 and TRBJ1-5; D possibly corresponds to TRBD1 (5 bases). The V gene lost 3 bases and the J gene lost 3 bases, with 15 bases spanning the gap. The length of the CDR3 is 16 residues. The chain's CDR3 is CASSFHQGYLNQPQHF. CDR3 in DNA: TGTGCCAGCAGTTTCCACCAGGGCTACCTCAATCAGCCCCAGCATTTT.

V gene TRBV12-3 or TRBV12-4 combines with J gene TRBJ2-2; the match to TRBD2 covers 7 bases. CDR3 length equals 14 residues. The junction had 6 bases not matched to a gene; V was cut back by 7 bases and J by 4 bases. CDR3 sequence reads: CASITGLGTGELFF. Here the CDR3 DNA reads TGTGCCAGCATCACCGGACTAGGCACCGGGGAGCTGTTTTTT.